This TCR beta chain was identified in a study of cytotoxic CD8 clonotypes in ibrutinib-treated CLL. Trimming left V 2 bases short and J 0 bases short, with 9 bases between. This CDR3 contains 15 residues. Germline CDR1 reads SGHNT; CDR2 reads YYREEE (reference sequence). The protocol was immunoSEQ multiplex PCR, while the TCRdb copy is restricted to in-frame clones and leaves out a portion. The sample has about 300,000 clones, less than 85% seen once. This chain uses TRBV5-4 with TRBJ2-1; no reliable D call. This TCR came from a human donor with chronic lymphocytic leukemia. This material consisted of PBMCs, taken at disease progression, from a patient treated with ibrutinib. CDR3 sequence: CASSLRFGSYNEQFF. CDR3 bases: TGTGCCAGCAGCTTACGGTTTGGCTCCTACAATGAGCAGTTCTTC.